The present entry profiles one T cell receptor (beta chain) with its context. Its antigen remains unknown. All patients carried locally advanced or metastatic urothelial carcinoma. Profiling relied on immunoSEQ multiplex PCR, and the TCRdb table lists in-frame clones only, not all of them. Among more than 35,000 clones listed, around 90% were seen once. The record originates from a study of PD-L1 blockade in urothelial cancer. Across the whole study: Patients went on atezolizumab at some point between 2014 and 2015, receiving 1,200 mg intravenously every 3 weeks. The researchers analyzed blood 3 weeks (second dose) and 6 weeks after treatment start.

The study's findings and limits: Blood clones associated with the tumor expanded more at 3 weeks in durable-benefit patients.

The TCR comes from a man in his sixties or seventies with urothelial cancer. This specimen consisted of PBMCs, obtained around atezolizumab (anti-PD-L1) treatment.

The CDR3 sequence: CASRSPGGEQYF. DNA for the CDR3: TGTGCCAGCCGCTCCCCCGGAGGCGAGCAGTACTTC. The chain joins TRBV18 to TRBJ2-7; possible D gene TRBD2, 5 bases. V was trimmed by 8 bases and J by 6 bases, leaving 14 bases between them. This CDR3 has 12 residues. CDR1 is KGHSH, CDR2 LQKENI, per germline.